Reported below is one T cell receptor (beta chain). These data come from a study of T cell changes during pregnancy in multiple sclerosis. Looked up from germline, CDR1 is LNHDA and CDR2 is SQIVND (reference sequence). V was cut by 4 bases and J by 2 bases, with 2 bases left in between. The CDR3 runs 11 residues. The method was immunoSEQ multiplex PCR; TCRdb's version includes in-frame clones alone and lacks a portion of them. The data contain 60,000 or so clones, about 90% of them seen just once; the ten biggest clones take up roughly 2.1%. The source is a female donor in good health, enrolled as a control in a pregnancy study. The sequencing used peripheral blood, collected in the second trimester of pregnancy. The V and J genes are TRBV19 and TRBJ1-1, with no clear D. The CDR3 DNA reads TGTGCCAGTAGTACAAACACTGAAGCTTTCTTT. Protein product: CASSTNTEAFF.